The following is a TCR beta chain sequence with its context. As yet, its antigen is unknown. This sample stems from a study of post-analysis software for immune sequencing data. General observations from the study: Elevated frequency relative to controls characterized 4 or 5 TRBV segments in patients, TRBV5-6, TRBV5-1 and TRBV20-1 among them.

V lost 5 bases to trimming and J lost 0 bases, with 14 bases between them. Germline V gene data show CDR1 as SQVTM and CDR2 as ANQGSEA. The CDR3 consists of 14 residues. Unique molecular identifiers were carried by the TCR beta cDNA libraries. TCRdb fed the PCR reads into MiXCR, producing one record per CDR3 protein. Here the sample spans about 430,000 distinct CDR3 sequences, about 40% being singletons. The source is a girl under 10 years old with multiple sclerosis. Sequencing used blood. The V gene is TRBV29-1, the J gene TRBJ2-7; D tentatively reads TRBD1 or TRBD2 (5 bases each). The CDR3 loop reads CSVSGTLDSYEQYF. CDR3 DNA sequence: TGCAGCGTTTCGGGGACCCTGGACTCCTACGAGCAGTACTTC.